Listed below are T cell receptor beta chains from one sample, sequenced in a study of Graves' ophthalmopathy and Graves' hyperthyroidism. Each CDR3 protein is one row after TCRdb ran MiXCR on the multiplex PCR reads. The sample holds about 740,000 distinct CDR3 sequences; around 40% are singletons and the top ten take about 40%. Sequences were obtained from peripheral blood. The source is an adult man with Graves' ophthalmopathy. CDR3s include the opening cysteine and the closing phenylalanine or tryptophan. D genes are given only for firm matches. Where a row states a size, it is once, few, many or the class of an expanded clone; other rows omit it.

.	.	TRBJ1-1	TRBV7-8	TGTGCCAGCAGTCCTATCAGTAAGGGGCGGATGAACACTGAAGCTTTCTTT	CASSPISKGRMNTEAFF
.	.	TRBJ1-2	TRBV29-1	TGCAGCTTGGACGGCAAAGGCTACACCTTC	CSLDGKGYTF
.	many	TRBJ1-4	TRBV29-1	TGCTCACTCCAGCGGTCGCTTAATGAAAAACTGTTTTTT	CSLQRSLNEKLFF
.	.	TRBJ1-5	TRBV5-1	TGCGCCAGCAGCTTGCCTAGGGGAATGAATCAGCCCCAGCATTTT	CASSLPRGMNQPQHF
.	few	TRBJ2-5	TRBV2	TGTGCCAGCAGTTACTCGGATAGCCGGGAGACCCAGTACTTC	CASSYSDSRETQYF
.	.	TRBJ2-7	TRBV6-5	TGTGCCAGCAGTGAAGCCGTGCGGACAGTCTTCTTC	CASSEAVRTVFF
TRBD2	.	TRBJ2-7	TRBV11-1	TGTGCCAGCAGCAGCGGGAGAATCTACGAGCAGTACTTC	CASSSGRIYEQYF
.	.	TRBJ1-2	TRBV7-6	TGTGCCAGCAGCTTAGGGACACGGATGTCTGGAAACACCTTC	CASSLGTRMSGNTF
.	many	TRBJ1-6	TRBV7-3	TGTGCCAGCAGCCTCCTCCAGGATTCACCCCTCCACTTT	CASSLLQDSPLHF
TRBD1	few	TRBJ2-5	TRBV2	TGTGCCAGCAGCTTACGACCAGGGGGCACGACACTGGCAGAGACCCAGTACTTC	CASSLRPGGTTLAETQYF
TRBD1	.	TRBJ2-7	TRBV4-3	TGCGCCAGCAGCCTCCAACGTCCACGGACAGGGGCACCTTACGAGCAGTACTTC	CASSLQRPRTGAPYEQYF
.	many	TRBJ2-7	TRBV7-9	TGTGCCAGCAGCTTAGCTATATCCTACGAGCAGTACTTC	CASSLAISYEQYF
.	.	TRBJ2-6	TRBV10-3	TGTGCCATCAGTGGGCCAGGGGGAGGCACTGAAGCTTTC	CAISGPGGGTEAF
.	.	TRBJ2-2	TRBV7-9	TGTGCCAGCAAAAAAGGGGAGCTGTTTTTT	CASKKGELFF
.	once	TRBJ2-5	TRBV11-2	TGTGCCAGCAGTGGAGGACAAAGCCAAGAGACCCAGTACTTC	CASSGGQSQETQYF
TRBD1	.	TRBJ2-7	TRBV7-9	TGTGCCAGCAGCTTAGTTGGCGGGGACAGGTTCTCCTACGAGCAGTACTTC	CASSLVGGDRFSYEQYF
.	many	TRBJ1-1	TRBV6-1	TGTGCCAGCAGTGAAGCAGTGGGTACTGGGAACACTGAAGCTTTCTTT	CASSEAVGTGNTEAFF
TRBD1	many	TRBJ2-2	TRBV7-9	TGTGCCAGCAGCCAGACCTGGGACAGGGGCACCGGGGAGCTGTTTTTT	CASSQTWDRGTGELFF
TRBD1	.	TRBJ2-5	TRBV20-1	TGCAGTGCGGACCCTCCTGCAGGGGGCGGGCAAGAGACCCAGTACTTC	CSADPPAGGGQETQYF
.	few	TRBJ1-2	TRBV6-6	TGTGCCAGCTCTCATGGGGCTCCCTATGGCTACACCTTC	CASSHGAPYGYTF
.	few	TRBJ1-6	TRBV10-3	TGTGCCAGCAGCGGGAGCTCCTATAATTCACCCCTCCACTTT	CASSGSSYNSPLHF
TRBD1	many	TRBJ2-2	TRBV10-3	TGTGCCATCAGTGCCCAGGCAGGGGGTAGCACCGGGGAGCTGTTTTTT	CAISAQAGGSTGELFF
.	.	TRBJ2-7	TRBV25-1	TGTGCCAGCGTGGTCGCCGGGGGAGAGCAGTACTTC	CASVVAGGEQYF
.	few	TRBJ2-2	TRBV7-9	TGTGCCAGCAGCCGTCGGCGGAGGGCGAACACCGGGGAGCTGTTTTTT	CASSRRRRANTGELFF
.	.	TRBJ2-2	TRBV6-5	TGTGCCAGCAGCCCTCCCGGGACTGTTACCGGGGAGCTGTTTTTT	CASSPPGTVTGELFF
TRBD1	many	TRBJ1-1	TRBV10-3	TGTGCCATCAGCCTCGGGACAGGGGGCACTGAAGCTTTCTTT	CAISLGTGGTEAFF
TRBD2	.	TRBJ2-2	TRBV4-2	TGTGCCAGCAGCCAAGATGGTCTAGCGGGAGGGAGCGGGGAGCTGTTTTTT	CASSQDGLAGGSGELFF
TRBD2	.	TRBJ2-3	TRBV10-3	TGTGCCATCAGTGACTATCTAGCGGGAGCCACAGATACGCAGTATTTT	CAISDYLAGATDTQYF
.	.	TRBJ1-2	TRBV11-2	TGTGCCAGCAGCGCGCGGGACATAACTAACTATGGCTACACCTTC	CASSARDITNYGYTF
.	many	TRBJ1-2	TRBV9	TGTGCCAGCAGCGTAGATCCGGGGAATAACTATGGCTACACCTTC	CASSVDPGNNYGYTF
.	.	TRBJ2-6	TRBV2	TGCGCCAGCAGCCAAGATCCCCGGAATACTGGGGCCAACGTCCTGACTTTC	CASSQDPRNTGANVLTF
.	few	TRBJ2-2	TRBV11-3	TGTGCCAGCAGCTTTGAAACCTCAGGGAATCAGTACACCGGGGAGCTGTTTTTT	CASSFETSGNQYTGELFF
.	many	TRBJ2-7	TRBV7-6	TGTGCCAGCAGCTTTCAATCTGGTGACTCCTACGAGCAGTACTTC	CASSFQSGDSYEQYF
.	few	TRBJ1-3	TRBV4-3	TGCGCCAGCAGCCAAGATTGGCGATCTGGAAACACCATATATTTT	CASSQDWRSGNTIYF
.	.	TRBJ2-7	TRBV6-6	TGTGCCAGCAGCGACAACCTCTCCTACGAGCGGTACTTC	CASSDNLSYERYF
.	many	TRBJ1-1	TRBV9	TGTGCCAGCAGCGCCCAACAGGGAGGGACTGAAGCTTTCTTT	CASSAQQGGTEAFF
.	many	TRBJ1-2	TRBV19	TGTGCCAGTAGTCGACGGGACCCGAGATATGGCTACACCTTC	CASSRRDPRYGYTF
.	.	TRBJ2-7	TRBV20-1	TGCAGTGCTACCCAGGACACTCATCTCCACGAGCAGTACTTC	CSATQDTHLHEQYF
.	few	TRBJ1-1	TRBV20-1	TGCAGTGCTAGAGATTCCGCCCGGTCCATGAACACTGAAGCTTTCTTT	CSARDSARSMNTEAFF
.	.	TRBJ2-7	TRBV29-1	TGCAGCGTGGGGACGGACACCTCAAGCTCCTACGAGCAGTACTTC	CSVGTDTSSSYEQYF
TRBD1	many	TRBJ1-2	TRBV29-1	TGCAGCGTTGAAGATCTAAGGTCAGGGGGCCTAGAACCTTATGGCTACACCTTC	CSVEDLRSGGLEPYGYTF
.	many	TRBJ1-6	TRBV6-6	TGTGCCAGCAGTTACGGAGGCGAGGATTCACCCCTCCACTTT	CASSYGGEDSPLHF
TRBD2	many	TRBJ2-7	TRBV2	TGTGCCAGCAGTGCGGTAGCGGGGGTGAACGAGCAGTACTTC	CASSAVAGVNEQYF
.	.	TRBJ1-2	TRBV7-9	TGTGCCAGCAGCTTGCATGGAAGTTCCTATGGCTACACCTTC	CASSLHGSSYGYTF
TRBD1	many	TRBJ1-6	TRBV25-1	TGTGCCAGCAACTCCGGGACAGGCTCCTCACCCCTCCACTTT	CASNSGTGSSPLHF
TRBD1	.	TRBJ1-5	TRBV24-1	TGTGCCAGCACCCCGGGACAGAGTAGCAATCGGCCCCAGCATTTT	CASTPGQSSNRPQHF
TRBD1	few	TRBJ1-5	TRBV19	TGTGCCAGCCCTGACAGGGATCAGCCCCAGCATTTT	CASPDRDQPQHF
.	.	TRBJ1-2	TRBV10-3	TGTGCCAGCAGAGGGGCTCCTGGCTACACCTTC	CASRGAPGYTF
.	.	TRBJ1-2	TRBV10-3	TGTGCCAGCAGTGAGGCGCCATTCTATGGCTACACCTTC	CASSEAPFYGYTF
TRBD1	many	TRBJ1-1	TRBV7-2	TGTGCCAGCAGCTTAAGCACAGGGGATATGAACACTGAAGCTTTCTTT	CASSLSTGDMNTEAFF
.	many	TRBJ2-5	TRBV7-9	TGTGCCAGCAGCTTAGCGGGACACTACCAAGAGACCCAGTACTTC	CASSLAGHYQETQYF
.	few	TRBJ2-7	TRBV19	TGTGCCAGCTCCATGGGCCCAGCAGCCGAGCAGTACTTC	CASSMGPAAEQYF
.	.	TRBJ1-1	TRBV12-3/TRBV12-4	TGTGCCAGCAGTCTGCAGGATCAGAACACTGAAGCTTTCTTT	CASSLQDQNTEAFF
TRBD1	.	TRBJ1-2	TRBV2	TGTGCCAGCAGTTATAGGCCAACAGGGGACTCCTTTGCCTTC	CASSYRPTGDSFAF
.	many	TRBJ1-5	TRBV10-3	TGTGCCATCAGTGACAGGGCAGGTCAGCCCCAGCATTTT	CAISDRAGQPQHF